Below are 27 T cell receptor beta chains sequenced from a single sample in a study of CD8+ T cells in alopecia areata. The authors extracted RNA and reverse transcribed it into cDNA as the sequencing template. Assay used: immunoSEQ multiplex PCR; TCRdb lists only in-frame clones, some missing. Of hundreds of thousands of clones listed, around 67% were seen once; the top ten hold under 1.5%. The sample consisted of CD4+ T cells sorted from blood, taken at week 0. The receptors were gathered from a human donor with alopecia areata.

V usage is TRBV30 and J usage is TRBJ2-3, with 11 nucleotides matching TRBD1. The CDR3 is 16 amino acids. V gave up 3 bases and J gave up 3 bases; unmatched junction bases: 8. CDR1 and CDR2 from the germline V gene are GTSNPN and SVGIG (reference sequence). CDR3 coding DNA: TGTGCCTGGAGGTTGGGACAGGGGGTGGGGACAGATACGCAGTATTTT. Translation: CAWRLGQGVGTDTQYF.

The chain couples TRBV29-1 to TRBJ1-5; no definite D call. V was pared by 4 bases and J by 2 bases, with 6 bases between. This CDR3 has 12 amino acids. Germline V CDR1 and CDR2: SQVTM, ANQGSEA. The CDR3: CSVGLGNQPQHF. The CDR3 DNA reads TGCAGCGTTGGCCTCGGCAATCAGCCCCAGCATTTT.

Written as DNA, the CDR3 is TGTGCCAGCAGCTTAGGAAGTGGGCATCAGGAGACCCAGTACTTC. This translates into CASSLGSGHQETQYF. The V and J genes are TRBV7-6 and TRBJ2-5; D is unclear. Germline V gene lookup returns CDR1 SGHVS and CDR2 FNYEAQ. V was shortened by 1 base and J by 5 bases, with 14 bases between the two germline ends. The CDR3 runs to 15 residues. Full variable domain (missing parts from reference TRBV7-6 and TRBJ2-5): GAGVSQSPRYKVTKRGQDVALRCDPISGHVSLYWYRQALGQGPEFLTYFNYEAQQDKSGLPNDRFSAERPEGSISTLTIQRTEQRDSAMYRCASSLGSGHQETQYFGPGTRLLVL.

Here the CDR3 reads CASSTGRGETQYF. The CDR3 DNA follows: TGTGCCAGCAGCACAGGGAGAGGAGAGACCCAGTACTTC. The chain links TRBV7-2 to TRBJ2-5, with D possibly being TRBD1 (6 bases). The germline V gene encodes CDR1 SGHTA and CDR2 FQGNSA. V lost 5 bases and J 4 bases, leaving 11 bases between the germline ends. This CDR3 is built from 13 residues.

Note on this clone: Other nucleotide sequences from this sample produce the same CDR3. The CDR3 region is CATRTGGADTQYF. Written as DNA, the CDR3 is TGTGCCACCAGGACCGGGGGGGCAGATACGCAGTATTTT. The chain links TRBV15 to TRBJ2-3, with TRBD2 matching over 8 bases. Germline V lookup: CDR1 LNHNV, CDR2 YYDKDF (reference sequence). V gave up 6 bases and J gave up 4 bases; unmatched junction bases: 3. This CDR3 is built from 13 residues.

Regarding this clone: This sample includes further DNA sequences coding for the same CDR3. This sequence joins TRBV30 and TRBJ1-5; unclear D gene. V lost 0 bases to trimming and J lost 4 bases, with 7 bases between them. The CDR3 has 13 residues. Germline V lookup: CDR1 GTSNPN, CDR2 SVGIG (reference sequence). In DNA form, the CDR3 reads TGTGCCTGGAGTGTTGGGCATAATCAGCCCCAGCATTTT. Amino acid sequence: CAWSVGHNQPQHF.

The gene calls are TRBV30 and TRBJ1-1; D is unresolved. This CDR3 comprises 14 residues. Trimming shortened V by 7 bases and J by 8 bases, and 23 bases separated the two germline ends. CDR1 and CDR2 (germline): GTSNPN, SVGIG (reference sequence). The DNA of the CDR3 is TGTGCCTCCCCGACCCTGACCGGGCCCGGAGAAGCTTTCTTT. This sequence encodes CASPTLTGPGEAFF. The full variable domain, its missing parts supplied by reference TRBV30 and TRBJ1-1, is SQTIHQWPATLVQPVGSPLSLECTVEGTSNPNLYWYRQAAGRGLQLLFYSVGIGQISSEVPQNLSASRPQDRQFILSSKKLLLSDSGFYLCASPTLTGPGEAFFGQGTRLTVV.

The rearrangement links TRBV29-1 to TRBJ2-3; 14 nucleotides agree with TRBD2. The CDR3 consists of 15 residues. The V and J ends lost 6 bases and 3 bases, in that order; junction bases with no gene match: 5. Looked up from germline, CDR1 is SQVTM and CDR2 is ANQGSEA. The chain's CDR3 is CSVARTSGGTDTQYF. The CDR3 bases are TGCAGCGTGGCTCGGACTAGCGGGGGGACAGATACGCAGTATTTT.

The chain uses TRBV30 and TRBJ2-6; D possibly corresponds to TRBD1 (5 bases). The germline V gene has CDR1 GTSNPN and CDR2 SVGIG (reference sequence). This CDR3 contains 15 residues. Trimming removed 2 bases at V and 3 bases at J, with 11 bases between. The CDR3 DNA is TGTGCCTGGAGTCCCATAGGGGTTGGGGCCAACGTCCTGACTTTC. Its translation is CAWSPIGVGANVLTF.

This clone was recorded a few times. The chain couples TRBV29-1 to TRBJ2-6; D not certain. This CDR3 has 13 residues. V was shortened by 5 bases and J by 0 bases, with 5 bases between the two germline ends. The V gene's germline CDR1 is SQVTM and CDR2 ANQGSEA. The CDR3 DNA sequence: TGCAGCGTTAACCTCTCTGGGGCCAACGTCCTGACTTTC. Its translation is CSVNLSGANVLTF.

This clone occurred a few times. This chain connects TRBV4-3 to TRBJ2-7; D not certain. Trimming shortened V by 4 bases and J by 6 bases, and 16 bases separated the two germline ends. CDR1 is LGHNA, CDR2 YSLEER, per germline. The CDR3 has 14 residues. Here the CDR3 reads CASSLLNKRGEQYF. For the CDR3, the DNA is TGCGCCAGCAGCCTTTTAAACAAACGCGGCGAGCAGTACTTC.

V is TRBV9 and J is TRBJ2-3; D is unresolved. Germline CDR1 reads SGDLS; CDR2 reads YYNGEE. V was cut by 0 bases and J by 5 bases, with 4 bases left in between. This CDR3 region has 12 residues. The CDR3 sequence is CASSVEGDTQYF. DNA of the CDR3: TGTGCCAGCAGCGTAGAAGGAGATACGCAGTATTTT.

J is TRBJ2-1 and V is TRBV6-5; D unresolved. Germline V gene data show CDR1 as MNHEY and CDR2 as SVGAGI. The length of the CDR3 is 15 residues. V was pared by 5 bases and J by 0 bases, with 11 bases between. In DNA, the CDR3 is TGTGCCAGCAGTCCCCTAGGTAGCTCCTACAATGAGCAGTTCTTC. It yields the protein CASSPLGSSYNEQFF.

This clone was detected only a few times. The chain is built from TRBV29-1 and TRBJ2-3, with a weak D call TRBD2 (5 bases). CDR1 is SQVTM and CDR2 is ANQGSEA in the germline V gene. The length of the CDR3 is 14 residues. Between the trimmed V and J ends, which lost 6 bases and 2 bases, there was a span of 15 bases. CDR3 sequence (DNA): TGCAGCGTGCTGGAGGTATTTTCCACAGATACGCAGTATTTT. Amino acid sequence: CSVLEVFSTDTQYF.

This sequence joins TRBV30 and TRBJ2-3; tentatively, D is TRBD1 (5 bases). This CDR3 is built from 12 residues. Germline-derived CDR1 and CDR2 are GTSNPN and SVGIG (reference sequence). V dropped 3 bases and J dropped 3 bases, with 7 bases sitting between them. The CDR3 region is CAWSSGTDTQYF. The CDR3 bases are TGTGCCTGGAGCTCAGGGACAGATACGCAGTATTTT.

The genes are TRBV18 and TRBJ2-2, with D uncertain. The CDR3 runs to 16 residues. Trimming stripped 3 bases from V and 0 bases from J, with 11 bases between. Germline V lookup: CDR1 KGHSH, CDR2 LQKENI. The CDR3 sequence: CASSPARGANTGELFF. The CDR3 bases are TGTGCCAGCTCACCGGCCCGTGGGGCGAACACCGGGGAGCTGTTTTTT.

This clone turned up a few times. The genes are TRBV29-1 and TRBJ1-2; no reliable D call. This CDR3 is 12 amino acids long. Trimming shortened V by 0 bases and J by 6 bases, and 8 bases separated the two germline ends. The V gene's germline CDR1 is SQVTM and CDR2 ANQGSEA. CDR3 protein: CSVEETSNGYTF. The CDR3 DNA reads as TGCAGCGTTGAAGAGACGTCGAATGGCTACACCTTC.

The chain links TRBV7-2 to TRBJ1-5; 9 bases are shared with TRBD1. The V gene's germline CDR1 is SGHTA and CDR2 FQGNSA. The CDR3 extends over 15 amino acids. V lost 1 base to trimming and J lost 4 bases; unmatched junction nucleotides: 2. This chain's CDR3 is CASSLGGTGNQPQHF. CDR3 sequence (DNA): TGTGCCAGCAGCTTAGGGGGGACAGGGAATCAGCCCCAGCATTTT.

This clone was counted a few times. The chain couples TRBV29-1 to TRBJ2-5, with D unresolved. The V gene's germline CDR1 is SQVTM and CDR2 ANQGSEA. The CDR3 runs to 13 residues. The ends were cut back, 6 bases at V and 2 bases at J, with 13 bases in the middle. CDR3 loop: CSVIRSQQETQYF. For the CDR3, the DNA is TGCAGCGTGATCAGGTCACAGCAAGAGACCCAGTACTTC.

The genes are TRBV4-1 and TRBJ1-1; TRBD1 might be the D (5 bases). Trimming pared 1 base from V and 1 base from J, leaving 16 bases between. Per the germline V gene, CDR1 is MGHRA and CDR2 is YSYEKL. The CDR3 sequence is 17 residues long. The CDR3 loop is CASSQGPTARSNTEAFF. The CDR3, as DNA: TGCGCCAGCAGCCAAGGACCGACAGCAAGGTCGAACACTGAAGCTTTCTTT.

This clone was found a few times. This chain uses TRBV2 with TRBJ2-5, with 9 bases lining up with TRBD1. The CDR3 extends over 15 amino acids. CDR1 and CDR2 from the germline V gene are SNHLY and FYNNEI. Unmatched junction bases numbered 6, after V lost 2 bases and J lost 5 bases. The CDR3 is CASSELGQGEETQYF. Written as DNA, the CDR3 is TGTGCCAGCAGTGAACTGGGACAGGGTGAGGAGACCCAGTACTTC.

This clone has just a few counts. V is TRBV2 and J is TRBJ1-2, with 9 positions matching TRBD1. Germline values: CDR1 SNHLY, CDR2 FYNNEI. CDR3 length: 13 residues. V dropped 5 bases and J dropped 8; count of bases not matched to a gene: 6. This CDR3 is CASSRDRVEGYTF. The CDR3 DNA is TGTGCCAGCAGTCGGGACAGGGTAGAAGGCTACACCTTC.

This clone turned up a few times. The CDR3 spells CSVGQASGANVLTF. The DNA of the CDR3 is TGCAGCGTTGGACAGGCCTCTGGGGCCAACGTCCTGACTTTC. V usage is TRBV29-1 and J usage is TRBJ2-6; a weak D match, TRBD1 (6 bases). The CDR3 loop spans 14 amino acids. V was pared by 4 bases and J by 0 bases, with 7 bases between. Germline values: CDR1 SQVTM, CDR2 ANQGSEA. Complete variable domain (other parts from reference TRBV29-1 and TRBJ2-6): SAVISQKPSRDICQRGTSLTIQCQVDSQVTMMFWYRQQPGQSLTLIATANQGSEATYESGFVIDKFPISRPNLTFSTLTVSNMSPEDSSIYLCSVGQASGANVLTFGAGSRLTVL.

This chain connects TRBV29-1 to TRBJ2-3; 12 bases match TRBD1. With V trimmed by 5 bases and J by 3 bases, 6 bases remained unmatched. The CDR3 is made up of 15 amino acids. CDR1 and CDR2 from the germline V gene are SQVTM and ANQGSEA. CDR3 sequence: CSVRGTGGMTDTQYF. DNA of the CDR3: TGCAGCGTTCGGGGGACAGGGGGCATGACAGATACGCAGTATTTT.

This clone was seen a handful of times. CDR3 amino acids: CSVEDLAKNIQYF. The CDR3 DNA reads as TGCAGCGTTGAAGATCTAGCCAAAAACATTCAGTACTTC. This chain connects TRBV29-1 to TRBJ2-4; D uncertain. Trimming left V 0 bases short and J 0 bases short, with 3 bases between. The CDR3 runs to 13 residues. The germline V gene encodes CDR1 SQVTM and CDR2 ANQGSEA.

This clone was counted only a few times. Within the sample, other DNA sequences also encode this same CDR3. V and J are TRBV29-1 and TRBJ2-5; the match to TRBD1 covers 8 bases. The CDR3 loop spans 12 amino acids. V dropped 5 bases and J dropped 4; count of bases not matched to a gene: 3. Germline V gene lookup returns CDR1 SQVTM and CDR2 ANQGSEA. The CDR3 nucleotides are TGCAGCGTTCAGGGGGCGGGAGAGACCCAGTACTTC. Encoded protein: CSVQGAGETQYF.

This clone appeared a few times. The chain has TRBV25-1 and TRBJ1-6; TRBD1 might be the D (5 bases). CDR1 MGHDK and CDR2 SYGVNS come from the germline V gene. CDR3 length equals 16 residues. The germline V and J ends were trimmed by 4 bases and 10 bases, with 20 bases remaining between them. CDR3 sequence: CASSGMGDTAGSPLHF. CDR3 DNA: TGTGCCAGCAGTGGCATGGGGGATACGGCAGGGTCACCCCTCCACTTT.